This T cell receptor beta chain is from a study of graft-versus-host responses after intestinal transplantation (dated by TCRdb to the early 2020s). Regarding the complete study: Multivisceral, liver-intestinal, or isolated intestinal transplants were received by the recipients. After intestinal transplantation, graft-versus-host and host-versus-graft alloreactive T cell clones were followed in the graft, circulation and bone marrow using bulk TCR-beta CDR3 sequencing. A peak of at least 4% donor T cells among recipient peripheral blood mononuclear cells was the definition used for donor T cell macrochimerism. Instead of going to the commercial service, samples from a few later patients were sequenced in-house on an Illumina MiSeq and processed with MiXCR. To identify alloreactive clones, pre-transplant mixed lymphocyte reaction products were sequenced and compared with unstimulated pre-transplant donor and recipient T cells. A cohort of under 30 intestinal transplant recipients, including one retransplant, was enrolled, and 3 patients lacking pretransplant specimens were excluded. All recipients received anti-thymocyte globulin induction followed by maintenance tacrolimus and steroids for around three years.

What the study reported, not specific to this receptor: Early after transplant, declines in HvG clones were associated with peak levels of circulating GvH clones. The conclusions were limited by the relatively low number and heterogeneity of the intestinal transplant patients. Patients with donor T cell macrochimerism had high GvH to HvG T cell clonal ratios in their allografts. GvH clones were found in recipient bone marrow, and some of the GvH clones appeared earlier in ileal mucosa or blood, which is consistent with an intestinal mucosal origin.

Libraries were constructed by the immunoSEQ multiplex PCR assay. For most patients, genomic DNA was isolated with the Qiagen DNeasy Blood and Tissue Kit and shipped frozen to Adaptive Biotechnologies for TCR sequencing. For most patients, genomic DNA was subjected to high-throughput TCR-beta CDR3 sequencing by Adaptive Biotechnologies. The original pipeline was this. TCR sequencing data for around 20 patients were retrieved from Adaptive's ImmunoSEQ software; three other patients were processed with MiXCR and VDJtools. CD4 versus CD8 sorting errors were corrected by removing sequences found in both subsets at a frequency ratio below 5:1. Because the origin of CDR3 nucleotide sequences shared between donor and recipient could not be assigned, those sequences were removed. To count as alloreactive, a clone needed at least 2-fold expansion over unstimulated cells and a minimum CFSE-low frequency of 0.002% (template counts) or 0.001% (read counts). Clones detected in sequenced pre-transplant spleen, lymph node, or MLR CFSE-low populations of the donor or recipient were defined as mappable. The cumulative frequency of alloreactive clones was calculated as a percentage of all sequences, weighted by copy number. This is the immuneACCESS table as TCRdb keeps it, with only in-frame sequences that have V and J called. A part of the clones is gone; compared with another copy, unresolved V genes explain less than half, and the rest is unexplained. The V and J calls and clone size are taken from that table; D and trimming were inferred from the DNA. The sample profile shows about 66,000 clones; less than 95% of them were found once. Approximately 1.4% of the sample rests with the top ten.

Details on this clone: Its antigen remains unidentified. Within one base of it there is no much larger clone, and no base qualities were kept.

This sample's time point label indicates: cells obtained before transplantation from donor or recipient. CD3+CD4+ and CD3+CD8+ populations were FACS-sorted from unstimulated pre-transplant donor and recipient cells taken from spleen or lymph nodes. At the junction V is shortened by 2 bases and J by 6 bases, with 5 bases in between. The germline V gene supplies CDR1 SGDLS and CDR2 YYNGEE. Inclusive of the bounding cysteine and phenylalanine, the CDR3 is 12 residues long. The CDR3 DNA has 36 bases and is translated from base 1. The clonotype comes from a human donor who received an intestinal transplant. Recombination joined TRBV9 with TRBJ2-2; no D gene call is confident. The source was unstimulated CD8+ T cells sorted from spleen or lymph node cells, collected before intestinal transplant. CDR3 loop: CASSVLSGELFF. The nucleotides are TGTGCCAGCAGCGTCTTATCCGGGGAGCTGTTTTTT.